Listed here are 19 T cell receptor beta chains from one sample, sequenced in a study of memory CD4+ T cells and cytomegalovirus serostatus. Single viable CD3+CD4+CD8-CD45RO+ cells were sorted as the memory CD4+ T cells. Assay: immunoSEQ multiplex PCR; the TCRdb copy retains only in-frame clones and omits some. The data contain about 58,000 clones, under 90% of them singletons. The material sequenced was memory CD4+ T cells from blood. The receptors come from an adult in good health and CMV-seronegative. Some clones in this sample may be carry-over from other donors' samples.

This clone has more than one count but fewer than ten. The CDR3 bases are TGTGCCAGCAGCTCAGGGGGGTTCAACAATGAGCAGTTCTTC. It specifies CASSSGGFNNEQFF. This chain connects TRBV11-3 to TRBJ2-1; the D gene is possibly TRBD1 (7 bases). Trimming removed 4 bases from V and 5 bases from J, with 12 bases in between. This CDR3 has 14 amino acids. Germline lookup yields CDR1 SGHNT and CDR2 YENEEA.

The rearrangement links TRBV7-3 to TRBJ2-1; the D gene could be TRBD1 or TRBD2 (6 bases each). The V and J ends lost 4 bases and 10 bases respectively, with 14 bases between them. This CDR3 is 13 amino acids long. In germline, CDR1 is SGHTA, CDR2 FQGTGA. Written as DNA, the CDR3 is TGTGCCAGCAGCTCTGCAGGCGGGACAGAGCAGTTCTTC. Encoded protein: CASSSAGGTEQFF.

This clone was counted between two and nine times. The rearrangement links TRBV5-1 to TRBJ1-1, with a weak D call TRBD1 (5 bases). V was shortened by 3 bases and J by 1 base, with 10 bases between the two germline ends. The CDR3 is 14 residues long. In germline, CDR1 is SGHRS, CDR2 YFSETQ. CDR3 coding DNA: TGCGCCAGCAGCTCCTGGGGGGAGAACACTGAAGCTTTCTTT. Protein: CASSSWGENTEAFF. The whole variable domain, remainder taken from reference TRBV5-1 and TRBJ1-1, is KAGVTQTPRYLIKTRGQQVTLSCSPISGHRSVSWYQQTPGQGLQFLFEYFSETQRNKGNFPGRFSGRQFSNSRSEMNVSTLELGDSALYLCASSSWGENTEAFFGQGTRLTVV.

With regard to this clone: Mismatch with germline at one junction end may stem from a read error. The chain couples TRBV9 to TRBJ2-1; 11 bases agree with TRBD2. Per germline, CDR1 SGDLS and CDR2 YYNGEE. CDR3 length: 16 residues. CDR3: CASSAGTSGQYIEQFF. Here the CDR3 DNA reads TGTGCCAGCAGCGCCGGGACTAGCGGACAGTACATTGAGCAGTTCTTC.

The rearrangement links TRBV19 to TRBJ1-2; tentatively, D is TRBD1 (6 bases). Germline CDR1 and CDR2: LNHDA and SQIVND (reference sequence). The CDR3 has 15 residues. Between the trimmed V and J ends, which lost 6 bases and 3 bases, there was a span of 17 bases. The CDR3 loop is CASRQDRTLDYGYTF. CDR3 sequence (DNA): TGTGCCAGTAGACAAGACAGGACCTTAGACTATGGCTACACCTTC.

The CDR3 spells CASSLGSRSYEQYF. Here the CDR3 DNA reads TGTGCCAGCAGCTTGGGCAGCCGATCCTACGAGCAGTACTTC. This chain connects TRBV7-2 to TRBJ2-7; D unresolved. The germline gives CDR1 SGHTA, CDR2 FQGNSA. V lost 3 bases, J lost 1 base, and 10 bases lay in between. This CDR3 region has 14 residues.

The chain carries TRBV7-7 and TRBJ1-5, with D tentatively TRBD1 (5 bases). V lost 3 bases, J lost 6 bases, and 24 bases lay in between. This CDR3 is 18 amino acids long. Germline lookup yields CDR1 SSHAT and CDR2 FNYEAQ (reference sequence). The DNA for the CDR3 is TGTGCCAGCAGCTTTGGAGGGTTGGGGGTAGAGCTGACTCAGCCCCAGCATTTT. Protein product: CASSFGGLGVELTQPQHF. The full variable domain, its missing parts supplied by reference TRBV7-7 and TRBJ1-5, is GAGVSQSPRYKVTKRGQDVTLRCDPISSHATLYWYQQALGQGPEFLTYFNYEAQPDKSGLPSDRFSAERPEGSISTLTIQRTEQRDSAMYRCASSFGGLGVELTQPQHFGDGTRLSIL.

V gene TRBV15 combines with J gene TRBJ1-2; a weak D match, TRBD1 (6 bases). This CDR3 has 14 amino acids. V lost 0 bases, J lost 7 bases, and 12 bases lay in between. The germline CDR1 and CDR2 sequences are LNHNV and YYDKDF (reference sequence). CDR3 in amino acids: CATSRERGDSGYTF. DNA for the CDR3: TGTGCCACCAGCAGAGAAAGGGGGGACTCTGGCTACACCTTC.

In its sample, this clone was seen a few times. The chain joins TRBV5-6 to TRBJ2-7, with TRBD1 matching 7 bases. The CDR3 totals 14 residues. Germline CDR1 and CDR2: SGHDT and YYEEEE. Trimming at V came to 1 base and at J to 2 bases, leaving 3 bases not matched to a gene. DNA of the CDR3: TGTGCCAGCAGCTTGACAGGGGCCGCCTACGAGCAGTACTTC. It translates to CASSLTGAAYEQYF.

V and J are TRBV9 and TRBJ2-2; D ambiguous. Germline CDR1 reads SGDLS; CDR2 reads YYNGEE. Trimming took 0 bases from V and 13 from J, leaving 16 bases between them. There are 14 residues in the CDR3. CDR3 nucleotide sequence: TGTGCCAGCAGCGTAGACTCTAGAGCTTTGGGGCTGTTTTTT. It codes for CASSVDSRALGLFF.

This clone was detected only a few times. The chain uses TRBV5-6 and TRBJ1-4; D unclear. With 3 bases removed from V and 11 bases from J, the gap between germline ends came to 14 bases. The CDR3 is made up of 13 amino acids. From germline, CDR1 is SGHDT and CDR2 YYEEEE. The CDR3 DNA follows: TGTGCCAGCAGCTCCACCCCTGGCCCCAAACTGTTTTTT. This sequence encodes CASSSTPGPKLFF.

CDR3 in amino acids: CASSFLPHSEQYF. CDR3 in DNA: TGTGCCAGCAGTTTCCTTCCTCATTCCGAGCAGTACTTC. This chain links TRBV27 with TRBJ2-7; D gene ambiguous. The CDR3 is 13 amino acids. Trimming stripped 3 bases from V and 6 bases from J, with 12 bases between. Germline assignment: CDR1 MNHEY and CDR2 SMNVEV (reference sequence).

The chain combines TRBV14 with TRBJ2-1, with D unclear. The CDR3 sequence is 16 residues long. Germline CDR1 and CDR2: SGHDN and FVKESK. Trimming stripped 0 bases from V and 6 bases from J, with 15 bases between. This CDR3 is CASSQEVQGPGNEQFF. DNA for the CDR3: TGTGCCAGCAGCCAAGAGGTCCAAGGGCCGGGCAATGAGCAGTTCTTC.

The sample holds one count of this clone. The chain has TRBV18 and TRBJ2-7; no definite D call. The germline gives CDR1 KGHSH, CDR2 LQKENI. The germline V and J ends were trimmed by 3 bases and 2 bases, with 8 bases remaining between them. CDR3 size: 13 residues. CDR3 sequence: CASSPGSPYEQYF. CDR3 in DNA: TGTGCCAGCTCACCGGGCAGTCCCTACGAGCAGTACTTC. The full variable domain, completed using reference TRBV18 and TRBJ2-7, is NAGVMQNPRHLVRRRGQEARLRCSPMKGHSHVYWYRQLPEEGLKFMVYLQKENIIDESGMPKERFSAEFPKEGPSILRIQQVVRGDSAAYFCASSPGSPYEQYFGPGTRLTVT.

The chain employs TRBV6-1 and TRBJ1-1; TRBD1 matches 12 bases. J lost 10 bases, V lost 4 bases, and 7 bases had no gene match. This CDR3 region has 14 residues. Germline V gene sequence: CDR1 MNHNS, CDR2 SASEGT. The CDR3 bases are TGTGCCAGCAGTGCACCGGGACAGGGGGCTGTAGCTTTCTTT. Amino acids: CASSAPGQGAVAFF.

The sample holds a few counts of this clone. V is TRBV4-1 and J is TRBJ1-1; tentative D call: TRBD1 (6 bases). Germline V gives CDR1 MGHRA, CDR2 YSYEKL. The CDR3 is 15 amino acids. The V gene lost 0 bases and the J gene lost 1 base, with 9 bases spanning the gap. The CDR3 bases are TGCGCCAGCAGCCAAGAAGGGGGGCGGAACACTGAAGCTTTCTTT. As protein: CASSQEGGRNTEAFF.

The CDR3 protein is CASTHPGQSRAGANVLTF. The CDR3 DNA follows: TGTGCCAGCACTCACCCGGGACAGTCAAGGGCTGGGGCCAACGTCCTGACTTTC. The genes are TRBV28 and TRBJ2-6; 7 nucleotides align to TRBD1. Losses at the gene ends were 7 bases for V and 2 bases for J; bases not matched to a gene: 14. The CDR3 has 18 residues. The germline CDR1 and CDR2 sequences are MDHEN and SYDVKM.

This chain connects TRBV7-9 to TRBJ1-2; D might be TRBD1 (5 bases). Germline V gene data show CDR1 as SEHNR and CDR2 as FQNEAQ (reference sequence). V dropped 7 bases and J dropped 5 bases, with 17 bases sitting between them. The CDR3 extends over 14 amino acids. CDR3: CASTLPGRPYGYTF. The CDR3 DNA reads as TGTGCCAGCACCCTTCCGGGACGGCCTTATGGCTACACCTTC.

The CDR3 region is CSVATGVDTGELFF. The CDR3 DNA reads TGCAGCGTTGCCACAGGGGTCGACACCGGGGAGCTGTTTTTT. The chain joins TRBV29-1 to TRBJ2-2, with TRBD1 identical over 7 bases. After removal of 4 bases from V and 3 bases from J, the junction contained 5 bases not matched to a gene. CDR1 and CDR2 (germline): SQVTM, ANQGSEA. CDR3 length: 14 amino acids.